This entry concerns a single T cell receptor (beta chain). Its antigen remains unknown. The sample originates from a study of cytomegalovirus exposure and HLA in healthy donors. Study-level information: From about 179 million T cells, an earlier analysis saw 120 million or so unique TCR beta sequences. Overall study results and limits: Generally TCR sequences proved uncommon, though certain public TCRs appeared in numerous donors.

The PCR made use of 60 Vbeta and 13 Jbeta primers. Clones were read by immunoSEQ multiplex PCR, and TCRdb kept only the in-frame ones, dropping some. The table includes approximately 200,000 clones, 75% to 85% detected once. The CDR3 is 13 amino acids. Germline CDR1 is MNHNY and CDR2 is SVGAGI (reference sequence). The germline V and J ends were trimmed by 3 bases and 0 bases, with 3 bases remaining between them. The chain links TRBV6-6 to TRBJ1-5, with unresolved D. This TCR derives from a woman between 18 and 30 years old in good health and CMV-seropositive. Source material: PBMCs. This CDR3 reads CASSYNSNQPQHF. The CDR3 region has the DNA TGTGCCAGCAGTTATAATAGCAATCAGCCCCAGCATTTT.